This T cell receptor beta chain was documented in a study of response to subunit inactivated influenza vaccine. Broader study findings: A suggestion made by the authors is that each seasonal influenza vaccination recruits few new T cells.

TCRdb processed the RT-PCR reads anew with MiXCR; each CDR3 protein has one entry. The sample records roughly 630,000 distinct CDR3 sequences, about 15% being singletons. The V gene end was trimmed by 4 bases and the J gene end by 0 bases; junction bases not matched to a gene: 15. Germline CDR1 and CDR2: MNHEY and SVGEGT. The CDR3 runs to 19 residues. This clonotype appeared a single time. Its antigen is not known. The rearrangement links TRBV6-2 or TRBV6-3 to TRBJ2-7; 10 nucleotides match TRBD1. This TCR derives from a man in his forties or fifties who received an inactivated influenza vaccine. Sequences were derived from PBMCs from blood, sampled 14 days before vaccination. The CDR3 nucleotides are TGTGCCAGCAGTTCCGGGACAGGGGACAACTGGATTACCTCCTACGAGCAGTACTTC. Encoded protein: CASSSGTGDNWITSYEQYF.